Each of the 22 T cell receptor beta chains below was sequenced from the same sample in a study of OX40 agonist ivuxolimab in advanced cancers. The protocol was immunoSEQ multiplex PCR, while the TCRdb copy is restricted to in-frame clones and leaves out a portion. The sample includes 45,000 or so clones, 84% seen only once; the top ten take 2% to 3%. The starting material was CD4+ or CD8+ T cells sorted from blood, obtained in a trial of the OX40 agonist ivuxolimab. These receptor sequences come from an adult with an advanced solid tumor such as melanoma, head and neck, liver or kidney cancer.

This clone appeared once. This chain connects TRBV4-2 to TRBJ1-5; D is ambiguous. Germline values: CDR1 LGHNA, CDR2 YNFKEQ. This CDR3 is 12 amino acids long. With 5 bases removed from V and 7 bases from J, the gap between germline ends came to 9 bases. The CDR3 protein is CASSLLGQPQHF. CDR3 DNA sequence: TGTGCCAGCAGCTTGTTAGGACAGCCCCAGCATTTT.

This rearrangement joins TRBV14 to TRBJ1-2; tentatively, D is TRBD1 (6 bases). Germline CDR1 and CDR2: SGHDN and FVKESK. V was clipped by 5 bases and J by 4 bases, with 14 bases between them. CDR3 size: 14 residues. This CDR3 reads CASSLIQGSYGYTF. DNA for the CDR3: TGTGCCAGCAGCTTAATACAGGGAAGCTATGGCTACACCTTC. Full variable domain (outside the CDR3, taken from reference TRBV14 and TRBJ1-2): EAGVTQFPSHSVIEKGQTVTLRCDPISGHDNLYWYRRVMGKEIKFLLHFVKESKQDESGMPNNRFLAERTGGTYSTLKVQPAELEDSGVYFCASSLIQGSYGYTFGSGTRLTVV.

This clone showed up just a few times. In nucleotides, the CDR3 is TGTGCCAGCAGCCTAGAACAGGGAGGAGAGTACGAGCAGTACTTC. Its protein is CASSLEQGGEYEQYF. The rearrangement uses TRBV4-2 and TRBJ2-7; D possibly uses TRBD1 or TRBD2 (6 bases each). This CDR3 spans 15 amino acids. Trimming took 4 bases from V and 4 from J, leaving 17 bases between them. Germline V gives CDR1 LGHNA, CDR2 YNFKEQ.

V and J are TRBV6-5 and TRBJ1-2; TRBD1 is a possible D gene (5 bases). In germline, CDR1 is MNHEY, CDR2 SVGAGI. V was pared by 2 bases and J by 8 bases, with 15 bases between. This CDR3 comprises 14 residues. The CDR3 loop reads CASSYGDLNSGYTF. The CDR3 nucleotides read TGTGCCAGCAGTTACGGGGACTTGAATAGCGGCTACACCTTC.

The chain is built from TRBV5-3 and TRBJ2-7; D not resolved. TRBV5-3 is an ORF; its function is uncertain. CDR3 size: 14 residues. Deletions cut 4 bases from V and 5 bases from J, with 16 bases between. For the CDR3, the DNA is TGTGCCAGAAGCACCTGGGCTTGCGGCGACGAGCAGTACTTC. Its protein is CARSTWACGDEQYF.

This sequence joins TRBV6-5 and TRBJ1-2; D unclear. The CDR3 contains 15 residues. V lost 2 bases and J 5 bases, leaving 15 bases between the germline ends. Per germline, CDR1 MNHEY and CDR2 SVGAGI. The CDR3, as DNA: TGTGCCAGCAGTTACAGCAGGATTGCGGCATATGGCTACACCTTC. Its translation is CASSYSRIAAYGYTF.

As for this clone: Other DNA sequences from this sample encode an identical CDR3 as well. The chain links TRBV27 to TRBJ1-4; 9 nucleotides line up with TRBD1. The CDR3 runs to 14 residues. CDR1 and CDR2 (germline): MNHEY, SMNVEV (reference sequence). With 5 bases clipped from V and 8 bases from J, the junction kept 6 bases outside the gene matches. This CDR3 is CASSLQGAGEKLFF. The DNA for the CDR3 is TGTGCCAGCAGTCTACAGGGGGCAGGGGAAAAACTGTTTTTT.

This chain links TRBV6-5 with TRBJ1-2, with 7 nucleotides matching TRBD1. The CDR3 has 12 amino acids. V lost 8 bases and J lost 8; bases outside the gene matches: 8. Germline V gives CDR1 MNHEY, CDR2 SVGAGI. CDR3 coding DNA: TGTGCCAGCGGCGACAGGGAGTGGGGCTACACCTTC. This sequence encodes CASGDREWGYTF.

V is TRBV28 and J is TRBJ2-7, with D perhaps matching TRBD1 or TRBD2 (5 bases each). Trimming removed 8 bases from V and 2 bases from J, with 16 bases in between. CDR1 MDHEN and CDR2 SYDVKM come from the germline V gene. This CDR3 has 14 amino acids. The CDR3 DNA reads as TGTGCCAGCGTGTTGGGGCAGGGAGCCTACGAGCAGTACTTC. This sequence encodes CASVLGQGAYEQYF.

This clone has only a few counts. The rearrangement links TRBV19 to TRBJ1-6, with D unclear. The V gene lost 3 bases and the J gene lost 6 bases, with 9 bases spanning the gap. This CDR3 contains 14 residues. CDR1 is LNHDA, CDR2 SQIVND, per germline (reference sequence). This CDR3 is CASSMFGSNSPLHF. CDR3 coding DNA: TGTGCCAGTAGTATGTTCGGGAGTAATTCACCCCTCCACTTT.

The chain links TRBV14 to TRBJ2-3, with 8 bases fitting TRBD1. CDR1 and CDR2 (germline): SGHDN, FVKESK. The ends lost 4 bases at V and 5 bases at J; junction bases unmatched: 17. The CDR3 length is 18 residues. CDR3 residues: CASSRRQGSVASQDTQYF. The CDR3 nucleotides read TGTGCCAGCAGCCGCAGACAGGGGAGTGTCGCTAGCCAAGATACGCAGTATTTT.

The chain uses TRBV7-2 and TRBJ2-1; D might be TRBD1 (5 bases). The germline V gene encodes CDR1 SGHTA and CDR2 FQGNSA. The CDR3 loop spans 17 amino acids. V was clipped by 1 base and J by 2 bases, with 15 bases between them. This CDR3 reads CASSLVGGADAYNEQFF. The CDR3 DNA follows: TGTGCCAGCAGCTTAGTAGGTGGGGCGGACGCCTACAATGAGCAGTTCTTC.

This chain uses TRBV9 with TRBJ2-1; 12 positions agree with TRBD1. CDR1 and CDR2 from the germline V gene are SGDLS and YYNGEE. There are 17 residues in the CDR3. J gave up 10 bases and V 4 bases, and 15 bases lay outside the gene matches. The CDR3 DNA follows: TGTGCCAGCAGCAACATTCCCGGGACAGGGGGCCGAGGGGAGCAGTTCTTC. Residues: CASSNIPGTGGRGEQFF.

Remarks on this clone: The CDR3 ends on some other residue instead of the conserved phenylalanine or tryptophan, so this is likely a read error. V usage is TRBV4-2 and J usage is TRBJ2-7; possible D gene TRBD2, 7 bases. The CDR3 runs 16 residues. V dropped 1 base and J dropped 3 bases, with 16 bases sitting between them. The germline V gene has CDR1 LGHNA and CDR2 YNFKEQ. CDR3 sequence (DNA): TGTGCCAGCAGCCAAGGGGGGCTAGCGGAGGGCTACGAGCAGTACCTC. Translating it yields CASSQGGLAEGYEQYL.

The chain couples TRBV6-1 to TRBJ2-4, with TRBD2 as a possible D gene (6 bases). With 8 bases removed from V and 4 bases from J, the gap between germline ends came to 6 bases. Germline V gene lookup returns CDR1 MNHNS and CDR2 SASEGT. This CDR3 has 11 residues. The CDR3 DNA follows: TGTGCCAGCGGGGGGAAAAACATTCAGTACTTC. Translating gives CASGGKNIQYF.

The chain is built from TRBV7-9 and TRBJ1-6; 8 bases align to TRBD1. Trimming at V came to 5 bases and at J to 7 bases, leaving 7 bases not matched to a gene. CDR1 and CDR2 (germline): SEHNR, FQNEAQ (reference sequence). There are 15 residues in the CDR3. This CDR3 reads CASSPGTGWNSPLHF. The CDR3 region has the DNA TGTGCCAGCAGCCCGGGGACAGGTTGGAATTCACCCCTCCACTTT.

V usage is TRBV7-2 and J usage is TRBJ2-6, with D possibly TRBD2 on 6 matching bases. V was cut by 4 bases and J by 2 bases, with 12 bases left in between. The CDR3 sequence is 16 residues long. Germline CDR1 SGHTA, CDR2 FQGNSA. The CDR3 bases are TGTGCCAGCAGCTCCTCGGGGGTGGCTGGGGCCAACGTCCTGACTTTC. Translation gives CASSSSGVAGANVLTF.

The V call is TRBV7-6, the J call TRBJ1-1; 7 bases match TRBD1. V was clipped by 6 bases and J by 5 bases; unmatched bases: 6. Germline CDR1 SGHVS, CDR2 FNYEAQ. The CDR3 is 13 amino acids. The CDR3 loop reads CASSSTGETEAFF. The CDR3 region has the DNA TGTGCCAGCAGTTCCACAGGGGAAACTGAAGCTTTCTTT.

V usage is TRBV12-5 and J usage is TRBJ1-2; D is undetermined. The germline gives CDR1 LGHNT, CDR2 FRNRAP. The CDR3 is 14 amino acids. V lost 3 bases and J 7 bases, leaving 15 bases between the germline ends. In DNA, the CDR3 is TGTGCTAGTGGTTTTGAGGAAGGGATGGGTGGCTACACCTTC. Its protein product is CASGFEEGMGGYTF.

The chain couples TRBV6-9 to TRBJ2-7, with D unclear. V lost 0 bases and J lost 3, with 15 bases in between. The CDR3 contains 16 residues. Germline V CDR1 and CDR2: MNHGY, SVAAGI. In nucleotides, the CDR3 is TGTGCCAGCAGTTATTCGAAATTCCCGGCCTACTACGAGCAGTACTTC. Its protein product is CASSYSKFPAYYEQYF.

The chain combines TRBV7-9 with TRBJ2-5; TRBD2 matches 7 bases. J gave up 8 bases and V 5 bases, and 8 bases lay outside the gene matches. Germline V gene lookup returns CDR1 SEHNR and CDR2 FQNEAQ (reference sequence). The CDR3 spans 13 residues. CDR3 coding DNA: TGTGCCAGCAGCAGGGCTAGCGGACCTACCCAGTACTTC. Translated: CASSRASGPTQYF.

This clone showed up just a few times. The CDR3: CASRGTGSGNTIYF. CDR3 nucleotides: TGCGCCAGCAGAGGCACGGGCTCTGGAAACACCATATATTTT. V and J are TRBV10-2 and TRBJ1-3; no firm D call. The ends were cut back, 6 bases at V and 0 bases at J, with 9 bases in the middle. The germline V gene encodes CDR1 WSHSY and CDR2 SAAADI. The CDR3 loop spans 14 amino acids.